These 28 T cell receptor beta chains were sequenced from one sample in a study of patients and donors after allogeneic stem cell transplantation. MiXCR was run by TCRdb on the RT-PCR reads, yielding one entry per CDR3 protein. The table has approximately 170,000 distinct CDR3 sequences, about 24% seen once. The sequenced sample consisted of blood, either unsorted or a sorted T cell fraction (not recorded which). The receptors were sampled from a human donor who was either an allogeneic HSCT recipient or a stem cell or donor lymphocyte infusion donor (not recorded which). It is not recorded whose cells these are; they may come from a transplant donor.

In this sample, this clonotype turned up a few times. The chain couples TRBV29-1 to TRBJ1-2; D unclear. CDR3 size: 12 residues. V shed 1 base and J shed 4 bases, with 7 bases lying between them. CDR1 SQVTM and CDR2 ANQGSEA come from the germline V gene. The CDR3 bases are TGCAGCGTTGAAGGGTTTGGCTATGGCTACACCTTC. Translated, it gives CSVEGFGYGYTF.

The chain joins TRBV9 to TRBJ2-7; D ambiguous. V was cut by 4 bases and J by 2 bases, with 16 bases left in between. The CDR3 covers 15 residues. Germline CDR1 SGDLS, CDR2 YYNGEE. The CDR3 DNA reads as TGTGCCAGCAGCCCCTATTTGGGCAGAACCTACGAGCAGTACTTC. Translation gives CASSPYLGRTYEQYF.

The gene calls are TRBV12-3 or TRBV12-4 and TRBJ2-7; D is uncertain. This CDR3 has 14 residues. The V and J ends lost 1 base and 1 base respectively, with 8 bases between them. The CDR3 sequence: CASSLETLSYEQYF. The CDR3, as DNA: TGTGCCAGCAGTTTAGAGACCCTTTCCTACGAGCAGTACTTC.

This chain links TRBV4-1 with TRBJ2-3, with D possibly matching TRBD2 (5 bases). Between the trimmed V and J ends, which lost 1 base and 6 bases, there was a span of 14 bases. Germline V gene sequence: CDR1 MGHRA, CDR2 YSYEKL. This CDR3 has 15 residues. The CDR3 bases are TGCGCCAGCAGCCAAGGTAGCGCGGGTATGGATACGCAGTATTTT. This gives the protein CASSQGSAGMDTQYF.

This clonotype was seen a handful of times. The CDR3 sequence is CASSPSQENYGYTF. The DNA for the CDR3 is TGTGCCAGCTCACCAAGTCAGGAGAACTATGGCTACACCTTC. The chain carries TRBV18 and TRBJ1-2; D remains ambiguous. The V and J ends lost 2 bases and 2 bases respectively, with 9 bases between them. Looked up from germline, CDR1 is KGHSH and CDR2 is LQKENI. CDR3 size: 14 residues.

This clonotype turned up a few times. The rearrangement links TRBV19 to TRBJ2-7; TRBD1 is a possible D gene (5 bases). The CDR3 loop spans 13 amino acids. V shed 4 bases and J shed 1 base, with 8 bases lying between them. Germline assignment: CDR1 LNHDA and CDR2 SQIVND (reference sequence). CDR3 sequence (DNA): TGTGCCAGTAGTAGAGACAGTTCCTACGAGCAGTACTTC. This encodes CASSRDSSYEQYF.

The chain couples TRBV5-1 to TRBJ2-5, with D maybe TRBD1 (6 bases). Germline CDR1 SGHRS, CDR2 YFSETQ. CDR3 length equals 14 residues. Trimming pared 2 bases from V and 3 bases from J, leaving 11 bases between. DNA for the CDR3: TGCGCCAGCAGCTTCGTGGCAGGGGAAGAGACCCAGTACTTC. It is translated as CASSFVAGEETQYF.

This rearrangement joins TRBV5-1 to TRBJ2-4; TRBD1 aligns across 7 bases. The trim removed 4 bases at V and 8 bases at J, leaving 9 bases unmatched. The germline V gene has CDR1 SGHRS and CDR2 YFSETQ. This CDR3 has 14 amino acids. This chain's CDR3 is CASSLLDRFDIQYF. DNA of the CDR3: TGCGCCAGCAGCCTCCTGGACAGGTTTGACATTCAGTACTTC.

This clonotype was seen a handful of times. The V call is TRBV12-3 or TRBV12-4, the J call TRBJ2-7; D is perhaps TRBD1 (6 bases). The germline V and J ends were trimmed by 5 bases and 4 bases, with 9 bases remaining between them. The CDR3 has 12 amino acids. The CDR3: CASSRTEYEQYF. CDR3 in DNA: TGTGCCAGCAGTAGGACAGAGTACGAGCAGTACTTC.

This clonotype occurred many times. V usage is TRBV6-5 and J usage is TRBJ1-1; 7 bases map to TRBD1. From germline, CDR1 is MNHEY and CDR2 SVGAGI. The CDR3 covers 16 residues. V trimming: 3 bases; J trimming: 1 base; junction bases outside the gene matches: 8. The DNA for the CDR3 is TGTGCCAGCAGTTATTCGGACAGGCCCTGGAACACTGAAGCTTTCTTT. This encodes CASSYSDRPWNTEAFF.

This sequence joins TRBV4-2 and TRBJ2-7, with D perhaps TRBD2 (6 bases). From germline, CDR1 is LGHNA and CDR2 YNFKEQ. CDR3 length: 19 residues. Trimming removed 1 base from V and 0 bases from J, with 22 bases in between. The CDR3 loop reads CASSQGQGSGTVGSYEQYF. For the CDR3, the DNA is TGTGCCAGCAGCCAAGGGCAAGGTAGCGGCACCGTGGGCTCCTACGAGCAGTACTTC.

This clonotype was seen a handful of times. The gene calls are TRBV20-1 and TRBJ1-5, with 10 bases that match TRBD1. Germline values: CDR1 DFQATT, CDR2 SNEGSKA (reference sequence). After removal of 3 bases from V and 4 bases from J, the junction contained 6 bases not matched to a gene. CDR3 length equals 15 residues. DNA for the CDR3: TGCAGTGCTAGGCCGGGACAGGGGATTAATCAGCCCCAGCATTTT. It encodes CSARPGQGINQPQHF.

This clonotype was found many times. The chain links TRBV7-2 to TRBJ1-2; possible D gene TRBD1, 5 bases. The CDR3 runs 12 residues. From germline, CDR1 is SGHTA and CDR2 FQGNSA. With 5 bases removed from V and 9 bases from J, the gap between germline ends came to 13 bases. CDR3 in amino acids: CASSPSLGRYTF. Written as DNA, the CDR3 is TGTGCCAGCAGCCCTAGCTTGGGACGCTACACCTTC.

The chain recombines TRBV12-3 or TRBV12-4 with TRBJ1-2; TRBD1 matches 7 bases. With 0 bases clipped from V and 7 bases from J, the junction kept 5 bases outside the gene matches. The CDR3 extends over 14 amino acids. The DNA for the CDR3 is TGTGCCAGCAGTTTAGCGCAGGCAGGGGGTGGCTACACCTTC. This gives the protein CASSLAQAGGGYTF.

This clonotype appeared a few times. The rearrangement links TRBV5-1 to TRBJ1-4; perhaps TRBD1 as D (6 bases). Germline lookup yields CDR1 SGHRS and CDR2 YFSETQ. V shed 4 bases and J shed 8 bases, with 18 bases lying between them. The CDR3 sequence is 15 residues long. Here the CDR3 reads CASSATGNYGEKLFF. The DNA for the CDR3 is TGCGCCAGCAGCGCTACAGGGAACTACGGCGAAAAACTGTTTTTT. The full variable domain, rest sourced from reference TRBV5-1 and TRBJ1-4, is KAGVTQTPRYLIKTRGQQVTLSCSPISGHRSVSWYQQTPGQGLQFLFEYFSETQRNKGNFPGRFSGRQFSNSRSEMNVSTLELGDSALYLCASSATGNYGEKLFFGSGTQLSVL.

The chain carries TRBV12-3 or TRBV12-4 and TRBJ2-5, with 13 nucleotides matching TRBD2. This CDR3 has 16 amino acids. Trimming took 6 bases from V and 5 from J; bases not matched to a gene: 9. The CDR3 region has the DNA TGTGCCAGCAGATCCTGGACTAGCGGGAGTATGGAGACCCAGTACTTC. Translation: CASRSWTSGSMETQYF.

The V and J genes are TRBV5-1 and TRBJ1-5, with TRBD1 matching 7 bases. CDR1 is SGHRS, CDR2 YFSETQ, per germline. V lost 4 bases to trimming and J lost 3 bases; unmatched junction nucleotides: 7. The CDR3 runs to 15 residues. The CDR3 nucleotides are TGCGCCAGCAGCAGGGAGGGGGCTTTCAATCAGCCCCAGCATTTT. This translates into CASSREGAFNQPQHF.

The count of this clonotype is one. The genes are TRBV7-2 and TRBJ2-2, with 8 bases matching TRBD1. Trimming cost V 5 bases and J 5 bases; bases outside gene matches: 7. There are 15 residues in the CDR3. Germline CDR1 and CDR2: SGHTA and FQGNSA. CDR3 sequence reads: CASSLRQGRTGELFF. CDR3 nucleotide sequence: TGTGCCAGCAGCCTTCGACAGGGGCGGACCGGGGAGCTGTTTTTT.

The chain combines TRBV5-1 with TRBJ2-2, with unresolved D. Trimming removed 1 base from V and 2 bases from J, with 6 bases in between. Germline assignment: CDR1 SGHRS and CDR2 YFSETQ. The CDR3 totals 14 residues. The DNA for the CDR3 is TGCGCCAGCAGCTTGCCACCCAACACCGGGGAGCTGTTTTTT. Amino acid sequence: CASSLPPNTGELFF.

There are a few counts of this clonotype. J is TRBJ1-1 and V is TRBV5-1; D remains ambiguous. The germline V and J ends were trimmed by 0 bases and 4 bases, with 13 bases remaining between them. CDR1 and CDR2 from the germline V gene are SGHRS and YFSETQ. The CDR3 is made up of 15 amino acids. This CDR3 is CASSLGWGAVTEAFF. The CDR3 coding sequence is TGCGCCAGCAGCTTGGGGTGGGGTGCAGTCACTGAAGCTTTCTTT.

This chain uses TRBV9 with TRBJ1-6, with 7 bases that match TRBD1. Germline V gives CDR1 SGDLS, CDR2 YYNGEE. J gave up 9 bases and V 3 bases, and 12 bases lay outside the gene matches. CDR3 size: 16 residues. CDR3 nucleotides: TGTGCCAGCAGCGCCTCGACAGGGACCATCTCTTCACCCCTCCACTTT. Translation gives CASSASTGTISSPLHF.

This clonotype was counted only a few times. The gene calls are TRBV10-3 and TRBJ1-4, with D uncertain. Between the trimmed V and J ends, which lost 2 bases and 4 bases, there was a span of 11 bases. Germline V gives CDR1 ENHRY, CDR2 SYGVKD. The CDR3 sequence is 15 residues long. CDR3 bases: TGTGCCATCAGTGAGGCCAGGACGGTTAATGAAAAACTGTTTTTT. Translation gives CAISEARTVNEKLFF.

This chain links TRBV11-3 with TRBJ1-5, with unresolved D. V was shortened by 1 base and J by 0 bases, with 16 bases between the two germline ends. This CDR3 region has 18 residues. Germline-derived CDR1 and CDR2 are SGHNT and YENEEA. CDR3 bases: TGTGCCAGCAGCTTAGTAGGGCCCGTTGCGACTAGCAATCAGCCCCAGCATTTT. Translation: CASSLVGPVATSNQPQHF.

V usage is TRBV15 and J usage is TRBJ2-7, with D perhaps matching TRBD2 (5 bases). The germline V and J ends were trimmed by 1 base and 5 bases, with 9 bases remaining between them. The CDR3 covers 13 residues. The V gene's germline CDR1 is LNHNV and CDR2 YYDKDF (reference sequence). The CDR3 is CATSRVLTNEQYF. The CDR3 DNA follows: TGTGCCACCAGCAGAGTTTTGACTAACGAGCAGTACTTC.

The chain employs TRBV5-1 and TRBJ2-5; D gene uncertain. Deletions cut 4 bases from V and 2 bases from J, with 12 bases between. The CDR3 consists of 14 residues. Germline CDR1 and CDR2: SGHRS and YFSETQ. The CDR3 here is CASSIYRGQETQYF. The CDR3 DNA follows: TGCGCCAGCAGCATATACAGAGGACAAGAGACCCAGTACTTC.

CDR3 residues: CSAKGPAEPQHF. Written as DNA, the CDR3 is TGCAGTGCTAAGGGACCCGCGGAACCCCAGCATTTT. This chain links TRBV20-1 with TRBJ1-5; D is perhaps TRBD1 (5 bases). V was cut by 4 bases and J by 10 bases, with 14 bases left in between. Germline lookup yields CDR1 DFQATT and CDR2 SNEGSKA (reference sequence). The CDR3 is made up of 12 amino acids.

Here the CDR3 DNA reads TGCAGTGCTAGGAGTTTCAATGAGCAGTTCTTC. As protein: CSARSFNEQFF. V and J are TRBV20-1 and TRBJ2-1; D is unresolved. Germline assignment: CDR1 DFQATT and CDR2 SNEGSKA (reference sequence). V lost 3 bases to trimming and J lost 6 bases, with 6 bases between them. There are 11 residues in the CDR3.

Details on this clonotype: The conserved closing phenylalanine or tryptophan is absent in this CDR3, likely reflecting a read error. The chain couples TRBV2 to TRBJ1-6; TRBD1 agrees at 10 bases. Germline loops: CDR1 SNHLY, CDR2 FYNNEI. The CDR3 contains 15 residues. Trimming took 6 bases from V and 7 from J; bases not matched to a gene: 6. CDR3 in amino acids: CASSAMGQGNSPLHC. The DNA of the CDR3 is TGTGCCAGCAGCGCGATGGGACAGGGGAATTCACCCCTCCACTGT.